The 18 T cell receptor beta chains presented below share a single source sample, sequenced in a study of PD-1 blockade in classical Hodgkin lymphoma (dated by TCRdb to 2019 to 2021). The time point label of this sample denotes: cycle 4 day 1 (C4D1), after less than 7 weeks of nivolumab. All trial patients had relapsed after autologous stem cell transplantation, with cohorts A, B and C differing in prior brentuximab vedotin exposure. The library was generated by the immunoSEQ multiplex PCR assay. TCRdb carries this immuneACCESS record with in-frame sequences only. Its versions omit some clonotypes, under half of them owing to an unresolved V gene in the studies checked, with the rest unexplained. This sample gives approximately 17,000 clones in total; about 65% of them show up just once. Less than 9% of the sample is held by the ten biggest clonotypes. The specimen comprised peripheral blood mononuclear cells (PBMCs), sampled before the fourth cycle of nivolumab. These receptors all stem from a human donor with classical Hodgkin lymphoma.

The chain has TRBV7-9 and TRBJ2-1; 7 bases are shared with TRBD2. The CDR3 has 18 residues. Germline loops: CDR1 SEHNR, CDR2 FQNEAQ (reference sequence). Trimming at V came to 2 bases and at J to 0 bases, leaving 10 bases not matched to a gene. DNA of the CDR3: TGTGCCAGCAGCTTAAATCCCGTGGGGGGGAGCTCCTACAATGAGCAGTTCTTC. Translation: CASSLNPVGGSSYNEQFF.

This rearrangement joins TRBV6-1 to TRBJ2-7; D possibly matches TRBD1 or TRBD2 (7 bases each). Deletions cut 2 bases from V and 4 bases from J, with 21 bases between. From germline, CDR1 is MNHNS and CDR2 SASEGT. The CDR3 extends over 17 amino acids. The CDR3 sequence: CASSEKWEGAMSYEQYF. The CDR3 region has the DNA TGTGCCAGCAGTGAAAAGTGGGAGGGGGCCATGTCTTACGAGCAGTACTTC.

The chain is built from TRBV7-2 and TRBJ1-2; possibly TRBD1 for D (5 bases). CDR1 SGHTA and CDR2 FQGNSA come from the germline V gene. The V end was cut by 0 bases, the J end by 4 bases, with 12 bases between. The CDR3 consists of 15 residues. CDR3 sequence: CASSLARRQTYGYTF. CDR3 sequence (DNA): TGTGCCAGCAGCTTAGCGCGCCGACAGACCTATGGCTACACCTTC.

This clone was detected a few times. The V call is TRBV25-1, the J call TRBJ1-5, with 9 bases aligning to TRBD1. Losses at the gene ends were 6 bases for V and 4 bases for J; bases not matched to a gene: 4. Germline V lookup: CDR1 MGHDK, CDR2 SYGVNS. CDR3 length equals 14 residues. In nucleotides, the CDR3 is TGTGCCAGCAGCCCCGGGACAGGGAATCAGCCCCAGCATTTT. It encodes CASSPGTGNQPQHF.

This clone was seen more than once but under ten times. The V and J genes are TRBV2 and TRBJ1-1; 10 positions match TRBD1. Germline V gene sequence: CDR1 SNHLY, CDR2 FYNNEI. J lost 4 bases, V lost 6 bases, and 5 bases had no gene match. The CDR3 has 14 amino acids. The CDR3 region has the DNA TGTGCCAGCAGAGCGGGACAGGGGTTCACTGAAGCTTTCTTT. Its translation: CASRAGQGFTEAFF. The entire variable domain, with the rest obtained from reference TRBV2 and TRBJ1-1, is as follows: EPEVTQTPSHQVTQMGQEVILRCVPISNHLYFYWYRQILGQKVEFLVSFYNNEISEKSEIFDDQFSVERPDGSNFTLKIRSTKLEDSAMYFCASRAGQGFTEAFFGQGTRLTVV.

V gene TRBV7-2 combines with J gene TRBJ1-1, with D unclear. The CDR3 is 14 residues long. Per germline, CDR1 SGHTA and CDR2 FQGNSA. V gave up 5 bases and J gave up 7 bases, with 17 bases separating them. CDR3 sequence reads: CASSALSRAGEAFF. The CDR3 region has the DNA TGTGCCAGCAGCGCCCTTTCCCGGGCGGGTGAAGCTTTCTTT.

The genes are TRBV11-2 and TRBJ1-2; 8 bases map to TRBD1. Germline loops: CDR1 SGHAT, CDR2 FQNNGV. The CDR3 has 13 amino acids. The junction had 6 bases not matched to a gene; V was cut back by 4 bases and J by 8 bases. The CDR3: CASSSSGGAGYTF. The DNA of the CDR3 is TGTGCCAGCAGCTCATCAGGGGGCGCGGGCTACACCTTC.

The V call is TRBV9, the J call TRBJ2-1; 8 positions match TRBD2. Germline-derived CDR1 and CDR2 are SGDLS and YYNGEE. V was pared by 2 bases and J by 6 bases, with 4 bases of the junction left unmatched. This CDR3 is 14 amino acids long. The CDR3 protein is CASSVSRGGNEQFF. The CDR3 bases are TGTGCCAGCAGCGTGTCACGGGGGGGCAATGAGCAGTTCTTC.

This clone was recorded a few times. The CDR3: CASSLAGGANYGYTF. The DNA of the CDR3 is TGCGCCAGCAGCTTGGCAGGGGGAGCTAACTATGGCTACACCTTC. The chain couples TRBV5-1 to TRBJ1-2; 7 bases are a match to TRBD1. The CDR3 is made up of 15 amino acids. Trimming took 0 bases from V and 0 from J; bases not matched to a gene: 2. From germline, CDR1 is SGHRS and CDR2 YFSETQ.

CDR3 DNA sequence: TGTGCCACCAGCAGAGAGGGAGGACTGATTTCCTACGAGCAGTACTTC. Protein: CATSREGGLISYEQYF. The V gene is TRBV15, the J gene TRBJ2-7; a weak D match, TRBD2 (6 bases). The germline gives CDR1 LNHNV, CDR2 YYDKDF (reference sequence). CDR3 size: 16 residues. Trimming removed 0 bases from V and 1 base from J, with 13 bases in between.

The chain uses TRBV5-1 and TRBJ1-1; D not certain. Per germline, CDR1 SGHRS and CDR2 YFSETQ. V lost 7 bases to trimming and J lost 4 bases, with 14 bases between them. The CDR3 has 13 amino acids. In DNA form, the CDR3 reads TGCGCCAGCGGCCAAGACCAATTCACTGAAGCTTTCTTT. Its protein product is CASGQDQFTEAFF.

The rearrangement joins TRBV7-9 to TRBJ1-1; 7 bases are shared with TRBD1. The CDR3 totals 17 residues. The V gene's germline CDR1 is SEHNR and CDR2 FQNEAQ (reference sequence). V lost 1 base and J lost 0; bases outside the gene matches: 8. The DNA of the CDR3 is TGTGCCAGCAGCTTAGGGTATCAGGGGGTTATGAACACTGAAGCTTTCTTT. This encodes CASSLGYQGVMNTEAFF.

The chain is built from TRBV7-8 and TRBJ2-1, with 7 bases fitting TRBD2. J lost 1 base, V lost 5 bases, and 8 bases had no gene match. The CDR3 has 16 residues. Germline V gene lookup returns CDR1 SGHVS and CDR2 FQNEAQ. The CDR3 DNA reads as TGTGCCAGCAGCCGGGACTACATCCTTTCCTACAATGAGCAGTTCTTC. This translates into CASSRDYILSYNEQFF.

This clone was observed a few times. The chain links TRBV30 to TRBJ2-7, with TRBD2 matching 8 bases. The CDR3 has 14 amino acids. V lost 3 bases to trimming and J lost 0 bases; unmatched junction nucleotides: 4. Germline V gene lookup returns CDR1 GTSNPN and CDR2 SVGIG (reference sequence). CDR3 sequence (DNA): TGTGCCTGGAGGTTAGCGGGAAACTCCTACGAGCAGTACTTC. Translating gives CAWRLAGNSYEQYF.

The chain carries TRBV27 and TRBJ2-1, with 9 positions matching TRBD2. The V segment lost 0 bases and the J segment 9 bases; nucleotides outside the gene matches: 6. Germline CDR1 and CDR2: MNHEY and SMNVEV (reference sequence). The CDR3 loop spans 15 amino acids. The CDR3 here is CASSLSSGSSSEQFF. DNA of the CDR3: TGTGCCAGCAGTTTATCTAGCGGGAGCAGTAGTGAGCAGTTCTTC.

The chain couples TRBV6-5 to TRBJ2-7, with 9 bases that match TRBD2. J was trimmed by 3 bases and V by 6 bases; bases with no gene match: 6. Germline CDR1 MNHEY, CDR2 SVGAGI. This CDR3 comprises 14 residues. The CDR3 coding sequence is TGTGCCAGCAGAAGTAGCGGGAGTTACTACGAGCAGTACTTC. This encodes CASRSSGSYYEQYF.

The table lists this clone with a few counts. The chain has TRBV11-2 and TRBJ2-4; D possibly uses TRBD1 or TRBD2 (5 bases each). This CDR3 is built from 14 residues. Trimming took 3 bases from V and 0 from J, leaving 6 bases between them. Germline CDR1 is SGHAT and CDR2 is FQNNGV. The CDR3 coding sequence is TGTGCCAGCAGCTTGGGGGTAGCCAAAAACATTCAGTACTTC. Encoded protein: CASSLGVAKNIQYF.

The V call is TRBV10-2, the J call TRBJ2-5, with D possibly being TRBD1 or TRBD2 (5 bases each). Germline V lookup: CDR1 WSHSY, CDR2 SAAADI. This CDR3 spans 13 amino acids. V lost 7 bases and J lost 1, with 10 bases in between. The CDR3 coding sequence is TGCGCCAGCAAACGGGACCTCCAAGAGACCCAGTACTTC. Translating gives CASKRDLQETQYF.